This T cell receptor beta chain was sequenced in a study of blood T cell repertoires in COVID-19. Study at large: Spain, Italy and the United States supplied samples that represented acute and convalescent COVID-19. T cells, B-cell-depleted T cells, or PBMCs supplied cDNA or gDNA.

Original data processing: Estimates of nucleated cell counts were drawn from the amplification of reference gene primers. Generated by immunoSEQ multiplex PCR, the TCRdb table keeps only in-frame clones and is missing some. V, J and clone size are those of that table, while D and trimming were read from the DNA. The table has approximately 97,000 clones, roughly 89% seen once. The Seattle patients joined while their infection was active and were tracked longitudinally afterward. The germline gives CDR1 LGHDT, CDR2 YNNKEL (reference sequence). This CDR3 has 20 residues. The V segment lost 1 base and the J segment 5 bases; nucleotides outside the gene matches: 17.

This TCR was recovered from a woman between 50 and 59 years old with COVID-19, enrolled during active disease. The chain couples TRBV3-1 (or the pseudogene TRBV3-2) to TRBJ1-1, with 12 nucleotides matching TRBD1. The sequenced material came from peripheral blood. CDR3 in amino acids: CASSQGRSIGDRGLGTEAFF. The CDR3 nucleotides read TGTGCCAGCAGCCAAGGAAGGAGTATTGGGGACAGGGGGCTCGGAACTGAAGCTTTCTTT.